These T cell receptor beta chains were read from a single sample in a study of blood T cell repertoires in COVID-19. Here immunoSEQ multiplex PCR was the method, and the copy in TCRdb shows in-frame clones only, minus some. The table shows nearly 60,000 clones, with 90% occurring only once. Specimen: peripheral blood. These receptors came from a man in his sixties with active COVID-19. Both conserved end residues are part of each CDR3. A D gene is named only where the DNA matches it firmly. Clone size is stated in some rows and not others, as once, few, many or a class when expanded.

j_call: TRBJ1-6; clone_size: once; v_call: TRBV30; d_call: TRBD1; cdr3_nt: TGTGCCTGGAGGTCCCAGGGGGATTCACCCCTCCACTTT; cdr3_aa: CAWRSQGDSPLHF
j_call: TRBJ2-1; clone_size: .; v_call: TRBV9; d_call: .; cdr3_nt: TGTGCCAGCAGCGTAGGTCAGGGGGCGGGAGTCGCTTACAATGAGCAGTTCTTC; cdr3_aa: CASSVGQGAGVAYNEQFF
j_call: TRBJ2-3; clone_size: .; v_call: TRBV7-9; d_call: .; cdr3_nt: TGTGCCAGCAGGTCCTCCCGGGGGATCACAGATACGCAGTATTTT; cdr3_aa: CASRSSRGITDTQYF
j_call: TRBJ2-5; clone_size: .; v_call: TRBV11-2; d_call: TRBD1; cdr3_nt: TGTGCCAGCAGCTCCACGGGGACAGCAATTTACACCCCGACCCAGTACTTC; cdr3_aa: CASSSTGTAIYTPTQYF
j_call: TRBJ2-5; clone_size: .; v_call: TRBV18; d_call: TRBD2; cdr3_nt: TGTGCCAGCTCCGGAGCGGGAGTCGGGGAGACCCAGTACTTC; cdr3_aa: CASSGAGVGETQYF
j_call: TRBJ2-6; clone_size: .; v_call: TRBV7-9; d_call: .; cdr3_nt: TGTGCCAGCAGCTTTTCACAGAGTTTGCCTGGGGCCAACGTCCTGACTTTC; cdr3_aa: CASSFSQSLPGANVLTF
j_call: TRBJ1-1; clone_size: .; v_call: TRBV5-1; d_call: TRBD1; cdr3_nt: TGCGCCAGCAGCTCCGTACAGGGGAGATCTGAAGCTTTCTTT; cdr3_aa: CASSSVQGRSEAFF
j_call: TRBJ2-7; clone_size: .; v_call: TRBV24-1; d_call: TRBD2; cdr3_nt: TGTGCCACCAGTGATCCCGGGACTAGCTCTCCCTACGAGCAGTACTTC; cdr3_aa: CATSDPGTSSPYEQYF
j_call: TRBJ1-2; clone_size: .; v_call: TRBV2; d_call: .; cdr3_nt: TGTGCCAGCAGGGGGACTAGTCATGGCTACACCTTC; cdr3_aa: CASRGTSHGYTF
j_call: TRBJ1-6; clone_size: .; v_call: TRBV25-1; d_call: .; cdr3_nt: TGTGCCAGCAGTGAACAGACACTTTATAATTCACCCCTCCACTTT; cdr3_aa: CASSEQTLYNSPLHF
j_call: TRBJ1-6; clone_size: .; v_call: TRBV19; d_call: TRBD1; cdr3_nt: TGTGCCAGTACCAGGACAGGGGTGGACAATTCACCCCTCCACTTT; cdr3_aa: CASTRTGVDNSPLHF
j_call: TRBJ1-2; clone_size: .; v_call: TRBV5-1; d_call: TRBD1; cdr3_nt: TGCGCCAGCAGCCTTGCAGGGACAGATGGCTACACCTTC; cdr3_aa: CASSLAGTDGYTF
j_call: TRBJ2-1; clone_size: .; v_call: TRBV9; d_call: TRBD2; cdr3_nt: TGTGCCAGCAGCGTGGACCAAGCGGGGGGGTACAATGAGCAGTTCTTC; cdr3_aa: CASSVDQAGGYNEQFF
j_call: TRBJ1-1; clone_size: .; v_call: TRBV9; d_call: .; cdr3_nt: TGTGCCAGCAGCGTCCAGGGGTCAGGGGCTGAAGCTTTCTTT; cdr3_aa: CASSVQGSGAEAFF
j_call: TRBJ1-1; clone_size: .; v_call: TRBV6-6; d_call: .; cdr3_nt: TGTGCCAGCAGTTACGAGGATGTTAAAGCTTTCTTT; cdr3_aa: CASSYEDVKAFF
j_call: TRBJ2-5; clone_size: .; v_call: TRBV2; d_call: .; cdr3_nt: TGTGCCAGCAGTGAAGAAGCCGTTGGGACCCAGTACTTC; cdr3_aa: CASSEEAVGTQYF
j_call: TRBJ1-6; clone_size: .; v_call: TRBV2; d_call: TRBD1; cdr3_nt: TGTGCCAGCAGTGAAACCGGGACAGCTAATTCACCCCTCCACTTT; cdr3_aa: CASSETGTANSPLHF
j_call: TRBJ1-2; clone_size: .; v_call: TRBV19; d_call: TRBD1; cdr3_nt: TGTGCCAGTAGTACCGAGGGACAGGGGTATGGCTACACCTTC; cdr3_aa: CASSTEGQGYGYTF
j_call: TRBJ2-3; clone_size: .; v_call: TRBV7-2; d_call: TRBD2; cdr3_nt: TGTGCCAGCAGCCGGACTAGCGGCCCCCCAGATACGCAGTATTTT; cdr3_aa: CASSRTSGPPDTQYF
j_call: TRBJ1-5; clone_size: .; v_call: TRBV14; d_call: .; cdr3_nt: TGTGCCAGCAGCCAAGGACTCAATCAGCCCCAGCATTTT; cdr3_aa: CASSQGLNQPQHF
j_call: TRBJ1-3; clone_size: .; v_call: TRBV18; d_call: .; cdr3_nt: TGTGCCAGCTCACCTTCGGTCCCGAACTCTGGAAACACCATATATTTT; cdr3_aa: CASSPSVPNSGNTIYF
j_call: TRBJ2-3; clone_size: .; v_call: TRBV18; d_call: .; cdr3_nt: TGTGCCAGCTCTCCCTACACAGATACGCAGTATTTT; cdr3_aa: CASSPYTDTQYF
j_call: TRBJ2-2; clone_size: few; v_call: TRBV9; d_call: TRBD2; cdr3_nt: TGTGCCAGCAGCATGCAGACTAGCGGGAGCTCCGGGGAGCTGTTTTTT; cdr3_aa: CASSMQTSGSSGELFF
j_call: TRBJ2-3; clone_size: .; v_call: TRBV5-1; d_call: .; cdr3_nt: TGCGCCAGCAGCTTGGTACCACCTGAGACAGATACGCAGTATTTT; cdr3_aa: CASSLVPPETDTQYF